One sample yielded the 26 T cell receptor beta chains listed below, sequenced in a study of CD8 T cells in ankylosing spondylitis. Each CDR3 protein gets one entry after TCRdb re-called the 5' RACE reads with MiXCR. In the table there are 230,000 or so distinct CDR3 sequences, over 15% of which are singletons. Specimen: blood, either unsorted or a sorted T cell fraction (not recorded which). All receptors derive from a male donor with ankylosing spondylitis or in good health (not recorded which).

The chain joins TRBV6-2 or TRBV6-3 to TRBJ2-5; 14 positions agree with TRBD2. Germline-derived CDR1 and CDR2 are MNHEY and SVGEGT. CDR3 length: 15 amino acids. V dropped 7 bases and J dropped 5; count of bases not matched to a gene: 6. The CDR3 loop is CASIGTSGSGETQYF. DNA of the CDR3: TGTGCCAGCATCGGGACTAGCGGGAGCGGGGAGACCCAGTACTTC.

The chain combines TRBV12-3 or TRBV12-4 with TRBJ2-7; D is uncertain. Trimming took 5 bases from V and 6 from J, leaving 11 bases between them. The CDR3 is 12 amino acids. CDR3 protein: CASSPAAGEQYF. CDR3 bases: TGTGCCAGCAGTCCCGCCGCAGGCGAGCAGTACTTC.

This clonotype has only a few counts. The chain couples TRBV20-1 to TRBJ2-7; 9 bases align to TRBD2. Germline V gives CDR1 DFQATT, CDR2 SNEGSKA (reference sequence). CDR3 length: 14 residues. The trim removed 6 bases at V and 1 base at J, leaving 7 bases unmatched. CDR3 region: CSAAPGLASYEQYF. DNA of the CDR3: TGCAGTGCAGCTCCGGGACTAGCTTCCTACGAGCAGTACTTC.

In this sample, this clonotype turned up a few times. The chain employs TRBV5-4 and TRBJ2-7; D remains unclear. Germline CDR1 is SGHNT and CDR2 is YYREEE (reference sequence). This CDR3 is 14 amino acids long. Deletions cut 3 bases from V and 0 bases from J, with 10 bases between. CDR3 coding DNA: TGTGCCAGCAGCTCCGGACGGTCCTCCTACGAGCAGTACTTC. Translating gives CASSSGRSSYEQYF.

This clonotype has a handful of counts. This rearrangement joins TRBV12-3 or TRBV12-4 to TRBJ2-1, with D perhaps being TRBD1 or TRBD2 (6 bases each). The CDR3 extends over 17 amino acids. Trimming took off 6 bases at V and 4 bases at J, with 22 bases between the two ends. CDR3 loop: CASSLFPGAEMYNEQFF. Here the CDR3 DNA reads TGTGCCAGCAGCCTCTTCCCGGGGGCTGAGATGTACAATGAGCAGTTCTTC.

This clonotype was detected only a few times. The gene calls are TRBV12-5 and TRBJ1-5; possibly TRBD1 for D (5 bases). V lost 4 bases, J lost 6 bases, and 16 bases lay in between. The germline V gene encodes CDR1 LGHNT and CDR2 FRNRAP. There are 15 residues in the CDR3. The CDR3 spells CASGWVVGGPQPQHF. The CDR3 nucleotides are TGTGCTAGTGGTTGGGTCGTGGGGGGACCTCAGCCCCAGCATTTT.

The chain carries TRBV5-1 and TRBJ2-1; D unresolved. Trimming took 2 bases from V and 8 from J, leaving 14 bases between them. The CDR3 has 14 amino acids. CDR1 SGHRS and CDR2 YFSETQ come from the germline V gene. The CDR3 region is CASSFLGPQDEQFF. CDR3 coding DNA: TGCGCCAGCAGCTTCCTAGGACCCCAGGATGAGCAGTTCTTC.

For this clonotype: Sequence at one end of the junction differs from germline and may be a read error. The genes are TRBV3-1 and TRBJ2-5; the match to TRBD2 covers 11 bases. CDR1 is LGHDT, CDR2 YNNKEL, per germline (reference sequence). The CDR3 consists of 19 residues. For the CDR3, the DNA is TGTGCCTGCAGCCTCGAGGGGACTAGCGGCGCCCTGTACCAAGAGACCCAGTACTTC. Amino acid sequence: CACSLEGTSGALYQETQYF.

This clonotype has more than one count but fewer than ten. V and J are TRBV29-1 and TRBJ2-5; TRBD1 aligns across 10 bases. The CDR3 loop spans 13 amino acids. Germline CDR1 and CDR2: SQVTM and ANQGSEA. The V gene end was trimmed by 6 bases and the J gene end by 5 bases; junction bases not matched to a gene: 6. The CDR3 DNA follows: TGCAGCGTACGACAGGGGGCGAGTGAGACCCAGTACTTC. Translation: CSVRQGASETQYF. The whole variable domain, remainder taken from reference TRBV29-1 and TRBJ2-5, is SAVISQKPSRDICQRGTSLTIQCQVDSQVTMMFWYRQQPGQSLTLIATANQGSEATYESGFVIDKFPISRPNLTFSTLTVSNMSPEDSSIYLCSVRQGASETQYFGPGTRLLVL.

This clonotype was found many times. This chain uses TRBV29-1 with TRBJ2-3, with 11 bases lining up with TRBD2. In germline, CDR1 is SQVTM, CDR2 ANQGSEA. The J segment lost 4 bases and the V segment lost 7 bases, leaving 7 bases of the junction unmatched. CDR3 length: 14 amino acids. For the CDR3, the DNA is TGCAGCGGTCATAGCGGGAGGGCCCCAGATACGCAGTATTTT. It is translated as CSGHSGRAPDTQYF.

The chain carries TRBV29-1 and TRBJ2-1; the D gene is possibly TRBD2 (6 bases). This CDR3 is 15 amino acids long. In germline, CDR1 is SQVTM, CDR2 ANQGSEA. The V end was cut by 6 bases, the J end by 8 bases, with 23 bases between. The CDR3 DNA sequence: TGCAGCGTGTTTTTTGGCGGGACCGCGGCATATGAGCAGTTCTTC. As protein: CSVFFGGTAAYEQFF.

This clonotype was seen only a few times. The chain couples TRBV5-1 to TRBJ2-3, with TRBD2 matching 8 bases. This CDR3 has 16 residues. The germline V gene encodes CDR1 SGHRS and CDR2 YFSETQ. Trimming at V came to 4 bases and at J to 3 bases, leaving 10 bases not matched to a gene. The CDR3, as DNA: TGCGCCAGCAGCGCTGACAATGGCGGGAGGACAGATACGCAGTATTTT. It specifies CASSADNGGRTDTQYF.

The chain employs TRBV20-1 and TRBJ2-1; TRBD2 matches at 15 bases. The CDR3 loop spans 14 amino acids. Germline-derived CDR1 and CDR2 are DFQATT and SNEGSKA (reference sequence). V was pared by 6 bases and J by 9 bases, with 6 bases of the junction left unmatched. CDR3 nucleotide sequence: TGCAGTGCATCAGGACTAGCGGGAGGGAGTGAGCAGTTCTTC. Its translation is CSASGLAGGSEQFF.

This clonotype came up once. V usage is TRBV4-2 and J usage is TRBJ2-7, with D perhaps assigned TRBD1 or TRBD2 (6 bases each). CDR1 and CDR2 from the germline V gene are LGHNA and YNFKEQ. The CDR3 has 14 amino acids. V lost 4 bases and J lost 3, with 13 bases in between. The CDR3 DNA reads as TGTGCCAGCAGCCCGTACGAGGGGGGCTACGAGCAGTACTTC. It is translated as CASSPYEGGYEQYF.

The DNA of the CDR3 is TGTGCCAGCAGTCTAACTAGCGTCGGGGGGAAAGAGACCCAGTACTTC. Its protein is CASSLTSVGGKETQYF. The J gene is TRBJ2-5, the V gene TRBV28; 7 bases line up with TRBD2. There are 16 residues in the CDR3. Trimming cost V 5 bases and J 3 bases; bases outside gene matches: 12. Germline values: CDR1 MDHEN, CDR2 SYDVKM.

Worth noting for this clonotype: Just one base apart from a much larger clone, this may be a read error. The chain joins TRBV6-2 or TRBV6-3 to TRBJ2-2; possibly TRBD1 for D (5 bases). Germline-derived CDR1 and CDR2 are MNHEY and SVGEGT. The CDR3 sequence is 14 residues long. The CDR3 coding sequence is TGTACCAGCAGTGACGACAGTAACACCGGGGAGCTGTTTTTT. Translation: CTSSDDSNTGELFF.

This clonotype turned up a few times. The rearrangement uses TRBV7-3 and TRBJ2-5; TRBD2 might be the D (6 bases). The CDR3 has 14 amino acids. Trimming pared 7 bases from V and 7 bases from J, leaving 19 bases between. Germline V gene data show CDR1 as SGHTA and CDR2 as FQGTGA. CDR3 nucleotide sequence: TGTGCCAGCAAGGGCGAGGGCGGGAAGGGGACCCAGTACTTC. Amino acids: CASKGEGGKGTQYF.

This chain connects TRBV18 to TRBJ2-2; D is uncertain. Trimming cost V 0 bases and J 4 bases, with 9 bases left between them. The V gene's germline CDR1 is KGHSH and CDR2 LQKENI. The CDR3 is made up of 15 amino acids. The CDR3 sequence is CASSPPTTVTGELFF. For the CDR3, the DNA is TGTGCCAGCTCACCACCTACTACTGTCACCGGGGAGCTGTTTTTT. Full variable domain (outside the CDR3, taken from reference TRBV18 and TRBJ2-2): NAGVMQNPRHLVRRRGQEARLRCSPMKGHSHVYWYRQLPEEGLKFMVYLQKENIIDESGMPKERFSAEFPKEGPSILRIQQVVRGDSAAYFCASSPPTTVTGELFFGEGSRLTVL.

This chain uses TRBV20-1 with TRBJ1-2; 7 bases line up with TRBD1. This CDR3 comprises 14 residues. Germline loops: CDR1 DFQATT, CDR2 SNEGSKA (reference sequence). The V segment lost 6 bases and the J segment 7 bases; nucleotides outside the gene matches: 14. The CDR3 is CSAVGGASFGGYTF. The CDR3, as DNA: TGCAGTGCCGTAGGGGGCGCGAGTTTCGGTGGCTACACCTTC.

The chain couples TRBV10-3 to TRBJ2-3, with 9 bases that match TRBD2. V was pared by 3 bases and J by 4 bases, with 11 bases of the junction left unmatched. Germline-derived CDR1 and CDR2 are ENHRY and SYGVKD. CDR3 length: 17 residues. CDR3 nucleotides: TGTGCCATCAGTGATCCGGGGCGGGAGGGTGGCCCAGATACGCAGTATTTT. Protein sequence: CAISDPGREGGPDTQYF.

In this sample, this clonotype turned up a few times. The chain joins TRBV6-5 to TRBJ2-7; 9 bases map to TRBD2. The trim removed 2 bases at V and 7 bases at J, leaving 6 bases unmatched. Per germline, CDR1 MNHEY and CDR2 SVGAGI. The CDR3 covers 14 residues. CDR3 amino acids: CASSYGVAGVEQYF. DNA for the CDR3: TGTGCCAGCAGTTACGGGGTAGCGGGAGTTGAGCAGTACTTC.

This rearrangement joins TRBV4-2 to TRBJ2-3, with TRBD1 identical over 7 bases. CDR3 length: 18 residues. Germline V lookup: CDR1 LGHNA, CDR2 YNFKEQ. V dropped 0 bases and J dropped 2; count of bases not matched to a gene: 11. This CDR3 is CASSQDLRTGIFTDTQYF. CDR3 DNA: TGTGCCAGCAGCCAAGATCTCCGGACAGGAATTTTCACAGATACGCAGTATTTT.

This sequence joins TRBV20-1 and TRBJ1-2, with D possibly matching TRBD1 (5 bases). Trimming removed 1 base from V and 2 bases from J, with 20 bases in between. CDR1 is DFQATT and CDR2 is SNEGSKA in the germline V gene (reference sequence). The CDR3 totals 17 residues. The CDR3 DNA follows: TGCAGTGCTAGAGCAGGAGGGGTTCCTCAACTAAACTATGGCTACACCTTC. Protein product: CSARAGGVPQLNYGYTF.

The chain recombines TRBV4-2 with TRBJ2-7; D is undetermined. The CDR3 length is 13 residues. V was clipped by 1 base and J by 3 bases, with 7 bases between them. Germline-derived CDR1 and CDR2 are LGHNA and YNFKEQ. CDR3 sequence reads: CASSQGEIYEQYF. CDR3 DNA: TGTGCCAGCAGCCAAGGGGAAATCTACGAGCAGTACTTC.

This clonotype was observed many times. The V and J genes are TRBV10-2 and TRBJ2-4, with D uncertain. Germline V gene data show CDR1 as WSHSY and CDR2 as SAAADI. V shed 3 bases and J shed 9 bases, with 18 bases lying between them. The CDR3 is 15 residues long. The CDR3 is CASSDPFMGIGIQYF. CDR3 DNA sequence: TGCGCCAGCAGTGACCCTTTCATGGGGATAGGCATTCAGTACTTC.

This clonotype has more than one count but fewer than ten. The chain has TRBV7-3 and TRBJ1-4, with 7 bases identical to TRBD1. Germline CDR1 reads SGHTA; CDR2 reads FQGTGA. CDR3 length equals 15 residues. The trim removed 5 bases at V and 3 bases at J, leaving 6 bases unmatched. In DNA form, the CDR3 reads TGTGCCAGCAGCCCAACAGGGGCGTCTAATGAAAAACTGTTTTTT. Encoded protein: CASSPTGASNEKLFF.